Below are 20 T cell receptor beta chains sequenced from a single sample in a study of response to subunit inactivated influenza vaccine. TCRdb reanalysed the RT-PCR reads using MiXCR and keeps one entry per CDR3 protein. The table has some 540,000 distinct CDR3 sequences, approximately 22% seen once. This sample also belongs to another study, concerning T cells expressing NK-cell markers. That publication notes: TCR beta libraries carry UMIs added by 5'RACE template switching.

The sample consisted of CD4+ T cells sorted from PBMCs, taken 12 days after vaccination. The receptors were gathered from a man over 45 who received an inactivated influenza vaccine.

This clonotype was seen a few times. The chain recombines TRBV27 with TRBJ2-1, with 9 bases matching TRBD1. This CDR3 is built from 15 residues. The V segment lost 3 bases and the J segment 8 bases; nucleotides outside the gene matches: 8. CDR1 and CDR2 (germline): MNHEY, SMNVEV (reference sequence). This chain's CDR3 is CASSFWGQGTHEQFF. The CDR3 region has the DNA TGTGCCAGCAGTTTTTGGGGACAGGGAACACATGAGCAGTTCTTC.

This clonotype occurred a few times. The genes are TRBV7-2 and TRBJ2-5; D is unclear. CDR1 is SGHTA, CDR2 FQGNSA, per germline. With 5 bases removed from V and 2 bases from J, the gap between germline ends came to 12 bases. The CDR3 covers 14 residues. The CDR3 DNA reads TGTGCCAGCAGCCGGACGCTAACACAAGAGACCCAGTACTTC. It translates to CASSRTLTQETQYF.

This clonotype has just a few counts. The chain is built from TRBV20-1 and TRBJ2-1, with D maybe TRBD1 (6 bases). CDR3 length: 14 amino acids. Trimming removed 6 bases from V and 10 bases from J, with 22 bases in between. Germline V gives CDR1 DFQATT, CDR2 SNEGSKA (reference sequence). The CDR3 is CSALGALITIEQFF. CDR3 sequence (DNA): TGCAGTGCGCTGGGGGCCCTTATAACAATCGAGCAGTTCTTC.

This clonotype appeared a few times. This sequence joins TRBV12-3 or TRBV12-4 and TRBJ2-1, with 8 bases identical to TRBD2. V was clipped by 6 bases and J by 5 bases; unmatched bases: 6. The CDR3 spans 14 residues. The CDR3 here is CASSLGTRHNEQFF. Here the CDR3 DNA reads TGTGCCAGCAGCCTTGGGACTAGGCACAATGAGCAGTTCTTC.

This clonotype was seen a handful of times. V is TRBV7-9 and J is TRBJ2-1, with a possible D match to TRBD2 (6 bases). CDR1 is SEHNR and CDR2 is FQNEAQ in the germline V gene (reference sequence). V lost 2 bases to trimming and J lost 5 bases, with 16 bases between them. This CDR3 region has 16 residues. CDR3 protein: CASSLLVQRVNNEQFF. CDR3 coding DNA: TGTGCCAGCAGCTTATTAGTCCAGCGGGTGAACAATGAGCAGTTCTTC.

The chain has TRBV20-1 and TRBJ2-1, with 7 bases lining up with TRBD1. The CDR3 has 14 amino acids. V was clipped by 5 bases and J by 10 bases; unmatched bases: 14. The germline V gene has CDR1 DFQATT and CDR2 SNEGSKA (reference sequence). CDR3 coding DNA: TGCAGTGCTTACCCGGGACAGACCCCAGGGGAGCAGTTCTTC. Translation gives CSAYPGQTPGEQFF.

The CDR3 bases are TGTGCCAGCAGCCAAGTCCAGAACGGGGGGGCGGCAGATACGCAGTATTTT. Its translation: CASSQVQNGGAADTQYF. The gene calls are TRBV4-2 and TRBJ2-3, with 8 nucleotides matching TRBD2. V trimming: 1 base; J trimming: 4 bases; junction bases outside the gene matches: 10. CDR3 length equals 17 residues. CDR1 is LGHNA and CDR2 is YNFKEQ in the germline V gene.

This clonotype has just a few counts. The rearrangement uses TRBV5-1 and TRBJ2-3, with 13 bases lining up with TRBD2. The V segment lost 3 bases and the J segment 6 bases; nucleotides outside the gene matches: 7. Germline-derived CDR1 and CDR2 are SGHRS and YFSETQ. This CDR3 has 16 residues. The CDR3 DNA reads as TGCGCCAGCAGCTCCGACGGACTAGCGGGAGCTGATACGCAGTATTTT. Translation gives CASSSDGLAGADTQYF.

This clonotype has ten or more counts. This chain connects TRBV12-3 or TRBV12-4 to TRBJ1-2; TRBD1 might be the D (6 bases). V lost 6 bases to trimming and J lost 2 bases, with 10 bases between them. CDR3 length: 13 amino acids. The CDR3 is CASRGDTNYGYTF. CDR3 DNA: TGTGCCAGCAGAGGGGACACCAACTATGGCTACACCTTC.

The rearrangement joins TRBV2 to TRBJ2-7; D is undetermined. V was clipped by 8 bases and J by 0 bases, with 5 bases between them. This CDR3 spans 11 amino acids. Germline lookup yields CDR1 SNHLY and CDR2 FYNNEI. CDR3 coding DNA: TGTGCCAGCGAAATCTCCTACGAGCAGTACTTC. Translation: CASEISYEQYF.

A few counts support this clonotype. The V call is TRBV24-1, the J call TRBJ2-7, with D possibly being TRBD1 or TRBD2 (5 bases each). Germline-derived CDR1 and CDR2 are KGHDR and SFDVKD. Trimming pared 3 bases from V and 6 bases from J, leaving 14 bases between. The CDR3 sequence is 14 residues long. The CDR3 DNA follows: TGTGCCACCAGTGATGGTCGAGGGGAGCGCGAGCAGTACTTC. This encodes CATSDGRGEREQYF.

This clonotype was seen only a few times. The chain uses TRBV2 and TRBJ2-3, with a possible D match to TRBD2 (5 bases). The CDR3 sequence is 15 residues long. V lost 5 bases, J lost 1 base, and 13 bases lay in between. CDR1 and CDR2 (germline): SNHLY, FYNNEI. The CDR3 DNA reads as TGTGCCAGCAGTAGAACATCGCGGGGCACAGATACGCAGTATTTT. This sequence encodes CASSRTSRGTDTQYF.

This chain joins TRBV27 and TRBJ2-7; 8 nucleotides match TRBD2. The CDR3 has 17 residues. Germline V gives CDR1 MNHEY, CDR2 SMNVEV (reference sequence). Losses at the gene ends were 1 base for V and 7 bases for J; bases not matched to a gene: 15. In DNA, the CDR3 is TGTGCCAGCAGTTTATTCGGGTCCGCGGGAGGTACGGGGGAGCAGTACTTC. It encodes CASSLFGSAGGTGEQYF.

The rearrangement links TRBV18 to TRBJ2-2; D unclear. The length of the CDR3 is 17 residues. Germline V gene data show CDR1 as KGHSH and CDR2 as LQKENI. The V gene lost 4 bases and the J gene lost 1 base, with 16 bases spanning the gap. The CDR3 DNA is TGTGCCAGCTCACTTTCTTTTAGATCAGTGAACACCGGGGAGCTGTTTTTT. This encodes CASSLSFRSVNTGELFF.

The chain recombines TRBV5-1 with TRBJ2-7; 9 bases are a match to TRBD1. Germline V gene lookup returns CDR1 SGHRS and CDR2 YFSETQ. This CDR3 region has 16 residues. V shed 0 bases and J 2 bases; nucleotides not matched to a gene: 6. CDR3 protein: CASSLGGQGTTYEQYF. Here the CDR3 DNA reads TGCGCCAGCAGCTTGGGCGGACAGGGGACAACCTACGAGCAGTACTTC.

This clonotype was found many times. V usage is TRBV6-2 or TRBV6-3 and J usage is TRBJ1-2; 8 bases match TRBD1. The CDR3 spans 14 residues. V gave up 4 bases and J gave up 3 bases; unmatched junction bases: 4. Germline V gene lookup returns CDR1 MNHEY and CDR2 SVGEGT. The CDR3 nucleotides are TGTGCCAGCAGTTCTACAGGGGGACACTATGGCTACACCTTC. It is translated as CASSSTGGHYGYTF.

The gene calls are TRBV6-1 and TRBJ1-1, with 7 bases matching TRBD1. Germline trimming cut 6 bases from V and 8 bases from J; bases unmatched to any gene: 21. This CDR3 contains 17 residues. Germline CDR1 and CDR2: MNHNS and SASEGT. The CDR3 DNA reads TGTGCCAGCAGGGGGACAGAGAGAACACTGAAGCCCCGAGAAGCTTTCTTT. Its translation is CASRGTERTLKPREAFF.

This clonotype was recorded many times. CDR3 region: CASRRDPGSYEQYF. CDR3 in DNA: TGTGCCAGCAGGAGGGACCCAGGCTCCTACGAGCAGTACTTC. The chain employs TRBV12-3 or TRBV12-4 and TRBJ2-7; D may be TRBD1 or TRBD2 (5 bases each). The CDR3 has 14 residues. Trimming shortened V by 6 bases and J by 0 bases, and 12 bases separated the two germline ends.

The chain combines TRBV20-1 with TRBJ2-7, with D possibly matching TRBD1 (5 bases). V gave up 3 bases and J gave up 7 bases, with 19 bases separating them. Germline V gene sequence: CDR1 DFQATT, CDR2 SNEGSKA (reference sequence). The CDR3 contains 14 residues. The CDR3 loop is CSASRQSTKGEQYF. The CDR3 nucleotides are TGCAGTGCTAGTAGACAGTCTACCAAGGGGGAGCAGTACTTC.

The V call is TRBV7-9, the J call TRBJ2-5; D is possibly TRBD2 (5 bases). V was pared by 3 bases and J by 3 bases, with 8 bases between. Germline V gene lookup returns CDR1 SEHNR and CDR2 FQNEAQ (reference sequence). This CDR3 contains 13 residues. The CDR3 nucleotides are TGTGCCAGCAGCTTGGAGGAAAAAGAGACCCAGTACTTC. It codes for CASSLEEKETQYF.